The source of this T cell receptor beta chain is a study of lymphopenia after photon versus proton radiotherapy. A note on this clone: Its antigen is undetermined.

Study results and limitations: Relative stability marked proton patients; photon patients lost diversity and naive cells. After the lymphocyte nadir, photon-treated repertoires showed oligoclonal expansion, especially of CD8+ Temra cells. Survival link was tested only in deceased patients; proton benefit remains a possibility.

TCRdb's table, derived via immunoSEQ multiplex PCR, lists solely in-frame clones and lacks some. The data contain roughly 150,000 clones, 80% to 90% of them singletons. Germline V lookup: CDR1 MNHNY, CDR2 SVGAGI (reference sequence). This CDR3 comprises 15 residues. V was trimmed by 2 bases and J by 2 bases, leaving 13 bases between them. The material sequenced was peripheral blood, taken from a patient treated with photon-based radiotherapy. This chain uses TRBV6-6 with TRBJ2-7; TRBD2 is a possible D gene (6 bases). This TCR came from a man in his forties or fifties with gastric cancer. This CDR3 is CASSYPVGGTYEQYF. The DNA of the CDR3 is TGTGCCAGCAGTTACCCGGTTGGGGGGACCTACGAGCAGTACTTC.